Presented here are 14 T cell receptor beta chains from one specimen sequenced in a study of T-cell reconstitution after alpha-beta-depleted transplantation in children. Preparation of the TCRbeta library was carried out with unique molecular identifiers. One entry per CDR3 protein results from TCRdb running MiXCR on the PCR reads. The repertoire has roughly 280,000 distinct CDR3 sequences, roughly 12% of them found once; the top ten carry roughly a quarter. The sample here was peripheral blood, taken 180 days after TCRalphabeta/CD19-depleted stem cell transplant. The source of these receptors is a male patient between 2 and 10 years old who had a stem cell transplant for chronic granulomatous disease, so the T cells may come from the graft donor.

The gene calls are TRBV15 and TRBJ2-2; 9 positions match TRBD2. Germline V gene sequence: CDR1 LNHNV, CDR2 YYDKDF (reference sequence). This CDR3 region has 13 residues. V trimming: 10 bases; J trimming: 6 bases; junction bases outside the gene matches: 6. This chain's CDR3 is CASGTSKSGELFF. As DNA, the CDR3 is TGTGCCAGCGGGACTAGCAAATCCGGGGAGCTGTTTTTT.

This clonotype was seen repeatedly, ten times or more. The chain has TRBV20-1 and TRBJ2-7, with D uncertain. The CDR3 spans 12 residues. The germline gives CDR1 DFQATT, CDR2 SNEGSKA (reference sequence). Trimming shortened V by 3 bases and J by 3 bases, and 9 bases separated the two germline ends. CDR3 residues: CSASNSNYEQYF. The CDR3 DNA follows: TGCAGTGCTAGCAACAGCAACTACGAGCAGTACTTC.

This clonotype was observed a handful of times. This sequence joins TRBV13 and TRBJ2-7, with D hard to call. The CDR3 covers 15 residues. Trimming pared 3 bases from V and 1 base from J, leaving 13 bases between. Germline V gene lookup returns CDR1 PRHDT and CDR2 FYEKMQ (reference sequence). Written as DNA, the CDR3 is TGTGCCAGCAGCTTCCGTGGGCTGGGGTCCTACGAGCAGTACTTC. This sequence encodes CASSFRGLGSYEQYF.

V is TRBV9 and J is TRBJ1-1; possibly TRBD1 for D (5 bases). V lost 2 bases and J 4 bases, leaving 15 bases between the germline ends. Germline V gene data show CDR1 as SGDLS and CDR2 as YYNGEE. There are 15 residues in the CDR3. CDR3 bases: TGTGCCAGCAGCGTCGATACAGGAACACGCACTGAAGCTTTCTTT. This translates into CASSVDTGTRTEAFF.

This clonotype was observed at least ten times. The chain uses TRBV5-1 and TRBJ2-7, with D unresolved. Germline lookup yields CDR1 SGHRS and CDR2 YFSETQ. The CDR3 has 18 residues. V gave up 0 bases and J gave up 0 bases, with 19 bases separating them. The CDR3 nucleotides are TGCGCCAGCAGCTTGGAATTCGGTGGACCGCTAAGCTCCTACGAGCAGTACTTC. This codes for CASSLEFGGPLSSYEQYF.

This clonotype was seen repeatedly, ten times or more. The chain recombines TRBV5-1 with TRBJ1-2; D gene ambiguous. CDR1 is SGHRS, CDR2 YFSETQ, per germline. The CDR3 runs 14 residues. Trimming took 4 bases from V and 0 from J, leaving 10 bases between them. The CDR3 nucleotides read TGCGCCAGCAGCCTAGATATTGCTAACTATGGCTACACCTTC. Its protein product is CASSLDIANYGYTF. The whole variable domain, remainder taken from reference TRBV5-1 and TRBJ1-2, is KAGVTQTPRYLIKTRGQQVTLSCSPISGHRSVSWYQQTPGQGLQFLFEYFSETQRNKGNFPGRFSGRQFSNSRSEMNVSTLELGDSALYLCASSLDIANYGYTFGSGTRLTVV.

This clonotype was observed many times. At one end, the junction sequence differs from germline, possibly due to a read error. The V and J genes are TRBV29-1 and TRBJ2-7, with D perhaps matching TRBD1 (5 bases). CDR1 and CDR2 from the germline V gene are SQVTM and ANQGSEA. This CDR3 is 14 amino acids long. CDR3 loop: CSVVRQGISYEQYF. The CDR3, as DNA: TGCAGCGTTGTTCGGCAGGGAATCTCCTATGAGCAGTACTTC.

This clonotype was seen at least ten times. The rearrangement joins TRBV7-8 to TRBJ2-3, with 13 bases fitting TRBD2. Germline loops: CDR1 SGHVS, CDR2 FQNEAQ. Trimming at V came to 6 bases and at J to 4 bases, leaving 10 bases not matched to a gene. This CDR3 spans 17 amino acids. The CDR3, as DNA: TGTGCCAGCAGTACCAGCGGACTAGCGGGAGTGTCAGATACGCAGTATTTT. Encoded protein: CASSTSGLAGVSDTQYF.

In this sample, this clonotype turned up many times. J is TRBJ2-2 and V is TRBV5-6; 15 bases are shared with TRBD2. The length of the CDR3 is 17 residues. The V segment lost 4 bases and the J segment 0 bases; nucleotides outside the gene matches: 1. Germline values: CDR1 SGHDT, CDR2 YYEEEE. The CDR3 spells CASSRTSGRANTGELFF. Written as DNA, the CDR3 is TGTGCCAGCAGCCGGACTAGCGGGAGGGCGAACACCGGGGAGCTGTTTTTT.

This clonotype has a count of ten or more. Here the CDR3 reads CASSYRPYNEQFF. In DNA form, the CDR3 reads TGTGCCAGCAGTTATAGGCCGTACAATGAGCAGTTCTTC. The V call is TRBV6-2 or TRBV6-3, the J call TRBJ2-1; no firm D call. V shed 3 bases and J shed 4 bases, with 7 bases lying between them. CDR3 length equals 13 residues. Germline assignment: CDR1 MNHEY and CDR2 SVGEGT.

This clonotype was recorded at least ten times. This chain links TRBV12-3 or TRBV12-4 with TRBJ2-5, with 7 bases that match TRBD2. This CDR3 comprises 15 residues. Trimming cost V 3 bases and J 1 base; bases outside gene matches: 5. CDR3 residues: CASSFGGSPQETQYF. CDR3 bases: TGTGCCAGCAGTTTCGGCGGGAGCCCCCAAGAGACCCAGTACTTC.

This clonotype was found many times. The V gene is TRBV6-1, the J gene TRBJ1-1; D is undetermined. The V end was cut by 5 bases, the J end by 1 base, with 14 bases between. This CDR3 is built from 15 residues. CDR1 is MNHNS, CDR2 SASEGT, per germline. CDR3 nucleotides: TGTGCCAGCAGTCTCGGACCCCTCACGAACACTGAAGCTTTCTTT. Its translation is CASSLGPLTNTEAFF.

This clonotype was seen many times. The chain links TRBV29-1 to TRBJ2-7; D is possibly TRBD1 (5 bases). This CDR3 is 15 amino acids long. Germline CDR1 reads SQVTM; CDR2 reads ANQGSEA. V was cut by 2 bases and J by 3 bases, with 17 bases left in between. This CDR3 reads CSVELTGPLGYEQYF. CDR3 sequence (DNA): TGCAGCGTTGAACTCACAGGCCCCCTGGGCTACGAGCAGTACTTC.

This clonotype was counted many times. The V call is TRBV28, the J call TRBJ2-1; TRBD2 matches at 7 bases. The CDR3 is made up of 16 amino acids. J gave up 3 bases and V 10 bases, and 15 bases lay outside the gene matches. Germline V gene sequence: CDR1 MDHEN, CDR2 SYDVKM. CDR3 loop: CATSVWVKRDYNEQFF. CDR3 coding DNA: TGTGCCACCTCAGTTTGGGTCAAGCGGGACTACAATGAGCAGTTCTTC.